The 22 T cell receptor beta chains listed next were all sequenced from one sample in a study of T cell changes during pregnancy in multiple sclerosis. Measured with immunoSEQ multiplex PCR; TCRdb has only the in-frame clones, and not every one. This sample carries just over 60,000 clones, around 92% of them seen once, and the ten largest clones take around 2.7%. Specimen: peripheral blood, collected in the second trimester of pregnancy. All receptors derive from a female donor in good health, enrolled as a control in a pregnancy study.

V is TRBV6-6 and J is TRBJ1-1; 8 nucleotides agree with TRBD1. There are 12 residues in the CDR3. Germline loops: CDR1 MNHNY, CDR2 SVGAGI (reference sequence). Unmatched junction bases numbered 5, after V lost 7 bases and J lost 7 bases. The CDR3 DNA is TGTGCCAGCACCGCAACAGGGGGTGAAGCTTTCTTT. This sequence encodes CASTATGGEAFF.

CDR3 DNA: TGTGCCAGCAGTTTAATCCAGGGCGGGGAGCCCCAGCATTTT. Encoded protein: CASSLIQGGEPQHF. The gene calls are TRBV27 and TRBJ1-5; weak D call: TRBD1 (5 bases). The CDR3 has 14 residues. Germline values: CDR1 MNHEY, CDR2 SMNVEV (reference sequence). V was clipped by 2 bases and J by 8 bases, with 13 bases between them.

The rearrangement links TRBV7-9 to TRBJ1-5, with unresolved D. The CDR3 consists of 13 residues. Trimming shortened V by 3 bases and J by 4 bases, and 7 bases separated the two germline ends. Germline CDR1 reads SEHNR; CDR2 reads FQNEAQ (reference sequence). Here the CDR3 DNA reads TGTGCCAGCAGCTTGAGGGAGAATCAGCCCCAGCATTTT. Its translation: CASSLRENQPQHF.

The chain is built from TRBV7-3 and TRBJ2-3, with D perhaps TRBD1 (5 bases). V was trimmed by 1 base and J by 5 bases, leaving 10 bases between them. Germline loops: CDR1 SGHTA, CDR2 FQGTGA. The CDR3 consists of 14 residues. This CDR3 is CASSLNGREDTQYF. In DNA, the CDR3 is TGTGCCAGCAGCTTAAATGGCAGGGAAGATACGCAGTATTTT.

V and J are TRBV19 and TRBJ2-7; 10 nucleotides align to TRBD2. Germline assignment: CDR1 LNHDA and CDR2 SQIVND (reference sequence). J gave up 0 bases and V 1 base, and 3 bases lay outside the gene matches. There are 16 residues in the CDR3. The CDR3, as DNA: TGTGCCAGTAGTATAGTACTAGCGGGATCCTCCTACGAGCAGTACTTC. Translating gives CASSIVLAGSSYEQYF.

In its sample, this clone was seen a few times. This chain connects TRBV9 to TRBJ1-5; D possibly corresponds to TRBD1 (5 bases). With 4 bases removed from V and 7 bases from J, the gap between germline ends came to 12 bases. The V gene's germline CDR1 is SGDLS and CDR2 YYNGEE. The CDR3 is made up of 13 amino acids. The CDR3 nucleotides are TGTGCCAGCAGCTCTTCGGGGGACCAGCCCCAGCATTTT. As protein: CASSSSGDQPQHF.

CDR3 sequence (DNA): TGTGCCAGCAGTCCTGAAACTAGCGGAAGAACCTACGAGCAGTACTTC. Its translation: CASSPETSGRTYEQYF. The chain joins TRBV27 to TRBJ2-7, with 8 nucleotides matching TRBD2. Trimming at V came to 5 bases and at J to 2 bases, leaving 11 bases not matched to a gene. Germline V CDR1 and CDR2: MNHEY, SMNVEV (reference sequence). CDR3 size: 16 residues.

This rearrangement joins TRBV5-1 to TRBJ2-3, with 7 bases that match TRBD2. The V and J ends lost 0 bases and 2 bases, in that order; junction bases with no gene match: 3. CDR1 and CDR2 (germline): SGHRS, YFSETQ. This CDR3 is 15 amino acids long. CDR3 region: CASSLGAGVTDTQYF. CDR3 DNA: TGCGCCAGCAGCTTGGGTGCGGGAGTCACAGATACGCAGTATTTT.

This rearrangement joins TRBV7-6 to TRBJ1-5, with 8 bases fitting TRBD1. J gave up 5 bases and V 6 bases, and 6 bases lay outside the gene matches. CDR3 size: 14 residues. Germline loops: CDR1 SGHVS, CDR2 FNYEAQ. The CDR3 sequence is CASSPTGGDQPQHF. CDR3 bases: TGTGCCAGCAGTCCTACAGGGGGTGATCAGCCCCAGCATTTT. Using reference TRBV7-6 and TRBJ1-5 for the parts outside the CDR3, the full variable domain is GAGVSQSPRYKVTKRGQDVALRCDPISGHVSLYWYRQALGQGPEFLTYFNYEAQQDKSGLPNDRFSAERPEGSISTLTIQRTEQRDSAMYRCASSPTGGDQPQHFGDGTRLSIL.

The CDR3 loop is CASSLRDEQYF. The CDR3 DNA reads TGTGCCAGCAGTTTACGAGACGAGCAGTACTTC. The chain combines TRBV28 with TRBJ2-7; D is unresolved. The germline V and J ends were trimmed by 2 bases and 5 bases, with 4 bases remaining between them. This CDR3 region has 11 residues. Per the germline V gene, CDR1 is MDHEN and CDR2 is SYDVKM.

The rearrangement uses TRBV10-2 and TRBJ1-2, with 7 bases matching TRBD1. The V gene's germline CDR1 is WSHSY and CDR2 SAAADI. CDR3 length: 15 amino acids. The ends lost 4 bases at V and 5 bases at J; junction bases unmatched: 10. The CDR3 coding sequence is TGCGCCAGCAGTGGTACGGGACAGATTTTTTATGGCTACACCTTC. Encoded protein: CASSGTGQIFYGYTF.

The chain recombines TRBV27 with TRBJ2-7, with TRBD1 matching 9 bases. The CDR3 runs 15 residues. Trimming at V came to 1 base and at J to 4 bases, leaving 5 bases not matched to a gene. Germline CDR1 MNHEY, CDR2 SMNVEV (reference sequence). The CDR3 region has the DNA TGTGCCAGCAGTTTATGGGGACAGGGTCCTTACGAGCAGTACTTC. Translated, it gives CASSLWGQGPYEQYF.

The genes are TRBV20-1 and TRBJ2-3; D ambiguous. The CDR3 length is 11 residues. V was cut by 6 bases and J by 2 bases, with 6 bases left in between. The germline V gene encodes CDR1 DFQATT and CDR2 SNEGSKA (reference sequence). In nucleotides, the CDR3 is TGCAGTGCACTCCCCACAGATACGCAGTATTTT. Translated, it gives CSALPTDTQYF.

The V and J genes are TRBV7-2 and TRBJ2-7; D may be TRBD1 (5 bases). CDR1 SGHTA and CDR2 FQGNSA come from the germline V gene. Trimming removed 2 bases at V and 7 bases at J, with 15 bases between. The CDR3 is 14 residues long. As DNA, the CDR3 is TGTGCCAGCAGCTTATGGGGCAGCCAAGAAGAGCAGTACTTC. Protein product: CASSLWGSQEEQYF.

The V and J genes are TRBV2 and TRBJ2-5; possible D gene TRBD1, 6 bases. The CDR3 covers 12 residues. V dropped 7 bases and J dropped 4 bases, with 10 bases sitting between them. The germline V gene encodes CDR1 SNHLY and CDR2 FYNNEI. The CDR3, as DNA: TGTGCCAGCACGTGGGGGCGAGAGACCCAGTACTTC. Translated: CASTWGRETQYF.

The rearrangement links TRBV21-1 to TRBJ1-5. TRBV21-1 is a documented pseudogene. The CDR3 totals 16 residues. The CDR3 sequence: CASSKTIGDSNQPQHF. CDR3 DNA sequence: TGTGCCAGCAGCAAAACAATTGGGGACTCCAATCAGCCCCAGCATTTT.

V is TRBV4-1 and J is TRBJ2-1; 8 bases map to TRBD2. The CDR3 totals 16 residues. Unmatched junction bases numbered 5, after V lost 0 bases and J lost 4 bases. Germline V gives CDR1 MGHRA, CDR2 YSYEKL. CDR3: CASSQDLLAAYNEQFF. Written as DNA, the CDR3 is TGCGCCAGCAGCCAAGATCTACTAGCGGCTTACAATGAGCAGTTCTTC.

The V gene is TRBV10-1, the J gene TRBJ2-3; no clear D. Looked up from germline, CDR1 is WNHNN and CDR2 is SYGVQD (reference sequence). The CDR3 loop spans 15 amino acids. The V and J ends lost 6 bases and 5 bases respectively, with 18 bases between them. The CDR3 region is CASRDLRQAGDTQYF. CDR3 in DNA: TGCGCCAGCAGGGATCTCCGACAAGCTGGAGATACGCAGTATTTT.

This clone appeared a single time. This sequence joins TRBV2 and TRBJ2-4; TRBD1 agrees at 7 bases. Germline trimming cut 6 bases from V and 8 bases from J; bases unmatched to any gene: 7. The CDR3 loop spans 13 amino acids. Germline V gene sequence: CDR1 SNHLY, CDR2 FYNNEI. The DNA of the CDR3 is TGTGCCAGCAGGGACAGGATCTTGCACATTCAGTACTTC. Its translation: CASRDRILHIQYF.

The CDR3 protein is CASSHREDEQFF. CDR3 in DNA: TGTGCCAGCAGTCACAGAGAAGATGAGCAGTTCTTC. The chain carries TRBV6-6 and TRBJ2-1; D gene unclear. The CDR3 contains 12 residues. The V end was cut by 5 bases, the J end by 8 bases, with 10 bases between. Germline assignment: CDR1 MNHNY and CDR2 SVGAGI (reference sequence).

The chain joins TRBV7-2 to TRBJ2-2; D possibly corresponds to TRBD1 (5 bases). The CDR3 has 13 amino acids. V was clipped by 2 bases and J by 6 bases, with 7 bases between them. Germline lookup yields CDR1 SGHTA and CDR2 FQGNSA. The CDR3 region is CASSLWTPGELFF. The CDR3 DNA reads as TGTGCCAGCAGCTTATGGACACCCGGGGAGCTGTTTTTT.

The chain links TRBV19 to TRBJ2-7, with TRBD2 as a possible D gene (5 bases). This CDR3 spans 14 amino acids. The V and J ends lost 0 bases and 4 bases respectively, with 10 bases between them. Germline CDR1 LNHDA, CDR2 SQIVND (reference sequence). CDR3 sequence reads: CASSIESGKYEQYF. In nucleotides, the CDR3 is TGTGCCAGTAGTATAGAATCGGGAAAATACGAGCAGTACTTC.